What follows are 12 T cell receptor beta chains derived from one specimen sequenced in a study of blood T cell repertoires in COVID-19. Profiling relied on immunoSEQ multiplex PCR, and the TCRdb table lists in-frame clones only, not all of them. The profile shows tens of thousands of clones, roughly 87% of them singletons. The sequenced sample consisted of peripheral blood. These receptors were obtained from a male donor with acute or convalescent COVID-19.

V is TRBV11-2 and J is TRBJ1-2, with TRBD1 matching over 7 bases. CDR3 length: 16 residues. CDR1 is SGHAT, CDR2 FQNNGV, per germline. J lost 2 bases, V lost 5 bases, and 11 bases had no gene match. CDR3 bases: TGTGCCAGCAGCCGAAATCTAGGGGGCGACAACTATGGCTACACCTTC. Protein sequence: CASSRNLGGDNYGYTF.

This clone appeared once. The gene calls are TRBV11-2 and TRBJ2-5; D might be TRBD1 (5 bases). Germline V gene lookup returns CDR1 SGHAT and CDR2 FQNNGV. Trimming shortened V by 3 bases and J by 5 bases, and 16 bases separated the two germline ends. The CDR3 has 15 amino acids. The chain's CDR3 is CASSFGSTVGETQYF. The CDR3 DNA reads as TGTGCCAGCAGCTTCGGGTCGACAGTTGGGGAGACCCAGTACTTC.

The chain carries TRBV11-2 and TRBJ2-1, with a tentative D call TRBD2 (5 bases). CDR3 length equals 15 residues. V was cut by 5 bases and J by 0 bases, with 11 bases left in between. Germline V gene lookup returns CDR1 SGHAT and CDR2 FQNNGV. The CDR3 is CASSLRLSSYNEQFF. CDR3 sequence (DNA): TGTGCCAGCAGCCTACGACTAAGCTCCTACAATGAGCAGTTCTTC.

The chain combines TRBV13 with TRBJ1-2; no reliable D call. Germline V gene lookup returns CDR1 PRHDT and CDR2 FYEKMQ (reference sequence). V was trimmed by 7 bases and J by 6 bases, leaving 12 bases between them. This CDR3 is 12 amino acids long. The CDR3 DNA follows: TGTGCCAGCAACCGGGGTGGGGATGGCTACACCTTC. Its protein is CASNRGGDGYTF.

The CDR3 here is CASSGGLAGGETQYF. Written as DNA, the CDR3 is TGTGCCAGCAGTGGTGGACTAGCGGGCGGAGAGACCCAGTACTTC. The chain recombines TRBV5-5 with TRBJ2-5, with TRBD2 matching over 11 bases. The CDR3 spans 15 residues. In germline, CDR1 is SGHKS, CDR2 YYEKEE (reference sequence). The V segment lost 5 bases and the J segment 4 bases; nucleotides outside the gene matches: 7.

V gene TRBV28 combines with J gene TRBJ1-1, with 7 positions matching TRBD1. Germline V CDR1 and CDR2: MDHEN, SYDVKM. With 4 bases clipped from V and 1 base from J, the junction kept 6 bases outside the gene matches. This CDR3 has 15 residues. The DNA for the CDR3 is TGTGCCAGCAGTTCTCCTGGGACAGCGAACACTGAAGCTTTCTTT. Protein: CASSSPGTANTEAFF. Full variable domain (remainder filled in from reference TRBV28 and TRBJ1-1): DVKVTQSSRYLVKRTGEKVFLECVQDMDHENMFWYRQDPGLGLRLIYFSYDVKMKEKGDIPEGYSVSREKKERFSLILESASTNQTSMYLCASSSPGTANTEAFFGQGTRLTVV.

J is TRBJ1-4 and V is TRBV5-1; D is uncertain. V shed 2 bases and J shed 3 bases, with 8 bases lying between them. The germline gives CDR1 SGHRS, CDR2 YFSETQ. CDR3 size: 14 residues. CDR3 loop: CASSFSRSNEKLFF. CDR3 coding DNA: TGCGCCAGCAGCTTTTCCCGGTCTAATGAAAAACTGTTTTTT.

V and J are TRBV9 and TRBJ2-1, with 7 bases lining up with TRBD2. The trim removed 6 bases at V and 0 bases at J, leaving 9 bases unmatched. There are 16 residues in the CDR3. Germline lookup yields CDR1 SGDLS and CDR2 YYNGEE. The chain's CDR3 is CASTWGGSYSYNEQFF. DNA of the CDR3: TGTGCCAGCACTTGGGGAGGGTCATACTCCTACAATGAGCAGTTCTTC.

CDR3 amino acids: CASTPRAPQGGYTF. CDR3 coding DNA: TGTGCCAGCACCCCCCGGGCCCCCCAGGGTGGCTACACCTTC. The chain uses TRBV6-6 and TRBJ1-2; tentatively, D is TRBD1 (5 bases). Germline V gives CDR1 MNHNY, CDR2 SVGAGI (reference sequence). The ends were cut back, 7 bases at V and 7 bases at J, with 19 bases in the middle. This CDR3 contains 14 residues.

The chain recombines TRBV5-1 with TRBJ1-1; 7 bases align to TRBD1. The CDR3 runs 13 residues. Trimming at V came to 4 bases and at J to 4 bases, leaving 4 bases not matched to a gene. Germline V lookup: CDR1 SGHRS, CDR2 YFSETQ. The CDR3 spells CASSQRDSTEAFF. DNA for the CDR3: TGCGCCAGCAGCCAAAGGGACAGCACTGAAGCTTTCTTT.

The rearrangement uses TRBV28 and TRBJ1-5, with D possibly matching TRBD1 (5 bases). The germline V gene has CDR1 MDHEN and CDR2 SYDVKM. The length of the CDR3 is 15 residues. Trimming took 8 bases from V and 0 from J, leaving 14 bases between them. CDR3 in amino acids: CASPPQGYSNQPQHF. The CDR3, as DNA: TGTGCCAGCCCACCCCAGGGATATAGCAATCAGCCCCAGCATTTT.

The chain combines TRBV28 with TRBJ2-3, with 7 nucleotides matching TRBD2. The CDR3 is made up of 15 amino acids. Trimming took 5 bases from V and 5 from J; bases not matched to a gene: 10. The germline CDR1 and CDR2 sequences are MDHEN and SYDVKM. CDR3 sequence reads: CASSPTGLSLDTQYF. CDR3 in DNA: TGTGCCAGCAGTCCAACGGGACTATCCCTAGATACGCAGTATTTT.